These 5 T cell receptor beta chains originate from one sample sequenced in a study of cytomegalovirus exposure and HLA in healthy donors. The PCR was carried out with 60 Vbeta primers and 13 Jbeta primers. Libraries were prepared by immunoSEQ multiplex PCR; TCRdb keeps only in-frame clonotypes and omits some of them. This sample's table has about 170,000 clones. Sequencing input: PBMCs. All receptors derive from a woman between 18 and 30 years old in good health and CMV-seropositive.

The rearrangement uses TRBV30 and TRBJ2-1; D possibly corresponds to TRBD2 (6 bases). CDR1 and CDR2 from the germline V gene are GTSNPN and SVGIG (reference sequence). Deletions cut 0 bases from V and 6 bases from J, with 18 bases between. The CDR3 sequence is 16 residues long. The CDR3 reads CAWSVHRSGAVNEQFF. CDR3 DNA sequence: TGTGCCTGGAGTGTACATAGGTCGGGAGCTGTCAATGAGCAGTTCTTC.

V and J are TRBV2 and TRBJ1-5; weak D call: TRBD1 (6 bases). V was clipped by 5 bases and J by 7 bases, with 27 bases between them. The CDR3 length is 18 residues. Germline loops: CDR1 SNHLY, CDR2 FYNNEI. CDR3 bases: TGTGCCAGCAGTTTATACGCCCAAACCCAGGGGTTAGGGCAGCCCCAGCATTTT. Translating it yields CASSLYAQTQGLGQPQHF.

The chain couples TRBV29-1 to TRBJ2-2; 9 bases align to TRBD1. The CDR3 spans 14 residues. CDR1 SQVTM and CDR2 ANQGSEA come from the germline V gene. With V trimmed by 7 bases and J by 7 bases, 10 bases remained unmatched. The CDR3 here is CSGAGQGRSGELFF. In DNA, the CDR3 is TGCAGCGGTGCCGGACAGGGGAGGAGCGGGGAGCTGTTTTTT.

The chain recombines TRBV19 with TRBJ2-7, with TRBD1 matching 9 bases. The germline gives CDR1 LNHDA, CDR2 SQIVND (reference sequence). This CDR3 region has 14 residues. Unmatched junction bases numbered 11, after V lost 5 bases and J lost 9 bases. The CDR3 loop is CASSPGTGFTGQYF. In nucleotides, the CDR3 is TGTGCCAGTAGTCCCGGGACAGGGTTTACGGGGCAGTACTTC.

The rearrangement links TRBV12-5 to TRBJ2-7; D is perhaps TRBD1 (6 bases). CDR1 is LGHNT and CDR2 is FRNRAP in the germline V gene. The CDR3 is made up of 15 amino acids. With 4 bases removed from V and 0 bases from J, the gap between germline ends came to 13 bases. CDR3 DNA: TGTGCTAGTGGTTGTGACCAGGGGAGCTCCTACGAGCAGTACTTC. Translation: CASGCDQGSSYEQYF.